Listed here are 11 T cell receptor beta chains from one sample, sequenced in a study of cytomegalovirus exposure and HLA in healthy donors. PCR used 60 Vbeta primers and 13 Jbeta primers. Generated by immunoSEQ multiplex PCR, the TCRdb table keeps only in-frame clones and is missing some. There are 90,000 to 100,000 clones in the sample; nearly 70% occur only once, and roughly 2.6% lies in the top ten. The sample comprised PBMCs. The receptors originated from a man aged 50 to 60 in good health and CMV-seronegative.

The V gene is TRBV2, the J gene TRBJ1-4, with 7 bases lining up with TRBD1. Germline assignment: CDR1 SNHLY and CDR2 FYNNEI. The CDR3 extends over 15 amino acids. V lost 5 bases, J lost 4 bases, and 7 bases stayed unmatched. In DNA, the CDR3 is TGTGCCAGCAGTCCCGGGACAGCCTTTAATGAAAAACTGTTTTTT. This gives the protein CASSPGTAFNEKLFF.

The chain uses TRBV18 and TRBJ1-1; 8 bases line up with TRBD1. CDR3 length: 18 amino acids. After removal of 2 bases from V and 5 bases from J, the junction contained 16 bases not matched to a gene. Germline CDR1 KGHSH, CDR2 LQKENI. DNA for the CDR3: TGTGCCAGCTCACCAAGGGTAGGGCAGGGGGCCCTGAGGACTGAAGCTTTCTTT. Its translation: CASSPRVGQGALRTEAFF.

DNA for the CDR3: TGTGCCAGCAGCTTAGGTTTGGTCGGAGATCAGCCCCAGCATTTT. Protein sequence: CASSLGLVGDQPQHF. The rearrangement uses TRBV5-6 and TRBJ1-5; D ambiguous. V dropped 2 bases and J dropped 5 bases, with 14 bases sitting between them. The germline V gene has CDR1 SGHDT and CDR2 YYEEEE. The CDR3 contains 15 residues.

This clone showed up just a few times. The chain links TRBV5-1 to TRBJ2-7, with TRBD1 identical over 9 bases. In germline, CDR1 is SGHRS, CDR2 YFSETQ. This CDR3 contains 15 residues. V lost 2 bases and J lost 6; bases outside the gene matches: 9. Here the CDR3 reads CASSFAGQGIGEQYF. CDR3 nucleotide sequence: TGCGCCAGCAGCTTTGCAGGACAGGGGATCGGCGAGCAGTACTTC.

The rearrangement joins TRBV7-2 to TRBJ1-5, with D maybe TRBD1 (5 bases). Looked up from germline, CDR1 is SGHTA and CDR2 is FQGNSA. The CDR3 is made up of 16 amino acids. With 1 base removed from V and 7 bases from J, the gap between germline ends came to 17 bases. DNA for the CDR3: TGTGCCAGCAGCTTAGAGTTCGGCAGGGTGAGGCAGCCCCAGCATTTT. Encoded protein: CASSLEFGRVRQPQHF.

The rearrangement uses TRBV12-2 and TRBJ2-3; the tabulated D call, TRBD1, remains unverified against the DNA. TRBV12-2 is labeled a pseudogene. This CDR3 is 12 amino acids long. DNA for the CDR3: TGTGCTGGGCCTTTAGACACAGATACGCAGTATTTT. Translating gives CAGPLDTDTQYF.

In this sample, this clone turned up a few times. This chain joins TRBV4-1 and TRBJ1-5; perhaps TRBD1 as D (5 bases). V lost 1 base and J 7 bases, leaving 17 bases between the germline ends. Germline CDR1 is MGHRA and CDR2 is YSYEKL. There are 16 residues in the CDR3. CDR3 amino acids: CASSQVWPGLGQPQHF. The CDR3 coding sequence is TGCGCCAGCAGCCAAGTATGGCCAGGGTTAGGCCAGCCCCAGCATTTT.

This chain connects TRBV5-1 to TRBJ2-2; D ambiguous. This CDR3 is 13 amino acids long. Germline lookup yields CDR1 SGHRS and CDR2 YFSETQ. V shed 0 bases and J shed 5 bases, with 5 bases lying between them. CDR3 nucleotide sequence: TGCGCCAGCAGCTTGGGGGCTACCGGGGAGCTGTTTTTT. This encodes CASSLGATGELFF.

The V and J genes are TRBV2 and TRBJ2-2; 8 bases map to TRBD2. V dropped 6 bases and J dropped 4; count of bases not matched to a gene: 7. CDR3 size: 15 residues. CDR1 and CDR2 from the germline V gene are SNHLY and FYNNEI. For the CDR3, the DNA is TGTGCCAGCAGGGGGACTAGAGGTCCCACCGGGGAGCTGTTTTTT. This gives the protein CASRGTRGPTGELFF.

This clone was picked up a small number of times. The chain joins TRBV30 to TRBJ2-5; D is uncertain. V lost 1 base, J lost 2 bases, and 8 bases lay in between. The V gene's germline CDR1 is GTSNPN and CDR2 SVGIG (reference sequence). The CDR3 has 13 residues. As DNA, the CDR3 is TGTGCCTGGAGTGGCAGTCGACAAGAGACCCAGTACTTC. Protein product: CAWSGSRQETQYF. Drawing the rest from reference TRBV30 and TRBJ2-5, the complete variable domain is SQTIHQWPATLVQPVGSPLSLECTVEGTSNPNLYWYRQAAGRGLQLLFYSVGIGQISSEVPQNLSASRPQDRQFILSSKKLLLSDSGFYLCAWSGSRQETQYFGPGTRLLVL.

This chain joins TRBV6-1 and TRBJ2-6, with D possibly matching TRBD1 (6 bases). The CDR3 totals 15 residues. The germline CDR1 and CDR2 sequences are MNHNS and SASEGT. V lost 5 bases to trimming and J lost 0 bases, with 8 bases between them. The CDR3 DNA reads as TGTGCCAGCAGTACAGGGAGCTCTGGGGCCAACGTCCTGACTTTC. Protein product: CASSTGSSGANVLTF.